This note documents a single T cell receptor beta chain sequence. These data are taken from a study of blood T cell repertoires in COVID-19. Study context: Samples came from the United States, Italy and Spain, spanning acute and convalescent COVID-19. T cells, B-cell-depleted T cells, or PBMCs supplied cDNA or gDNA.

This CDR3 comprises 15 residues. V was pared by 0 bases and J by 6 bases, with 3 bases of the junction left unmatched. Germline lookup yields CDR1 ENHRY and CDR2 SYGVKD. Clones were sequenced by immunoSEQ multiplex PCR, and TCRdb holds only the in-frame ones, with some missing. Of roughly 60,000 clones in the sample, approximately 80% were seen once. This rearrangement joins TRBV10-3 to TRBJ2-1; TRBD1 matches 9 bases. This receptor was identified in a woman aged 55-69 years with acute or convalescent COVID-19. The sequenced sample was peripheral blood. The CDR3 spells CAISESRTGANEQFF. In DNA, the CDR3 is TGTGCCATCAGTGAGTCCCGGACAGGGGCCAATGAGCAGTTCTTC.